This T cell receptor (beta chain) was recovered during a study of beta chain features in type 1 diabetes. The CDR3 is made up of 12 amino acids. CDR1 and CDR2 from the germline V gene are SGHNT and YYREEE (reference sequence). V was clipped by 0 bases and J by 12 bases; unmatched bases: 3. This clone was counted between two and nine times. All of the isolated RNA was reverse transcribed, so expressed TCRB transcripts were sequenced. Method: immunoSEQ multiplex PCR; TCRdb's copy keeps in-frame clones and lacks some. The sample carries 140,000 or so clones, around 9.3% recorded once. Sequencing was performed on naive CD4+ T cells from blood. This clonotype was sampled from a man younger than 35 in good health. The rearrangement joins TRBV5-4 to TRBJ2-4, with TRBD2 matching over 7 bases. The chain's CDR3 is CASSLELAPQYF. The CDR3 nucleotides read TGTGCCAGCAGCTTGGAACTAGCGCCTCAGTACTTC.